These 5 T cell receptor beta chains share one sample of origin, sequenced in a study of beta chain features in type 1 diabetes. Their specific antigens are unknown. Whole-study results and caveats: Moderately but significantly shorter TCRB CDR3s were found in Type 1 diabetes patients in all four CD4+ subsets.

Of the isolated RNA, all was reverse transcribed, and so the sequenced material was expressed TCRB transcripts. Produced via immunoSEQ multiplex PCR; TCRdb's table is partial and in-frame only. The sample lists 150,000 to 180,000 clones; over 9% were seen once. What was sequenced was central memory CD4+ T cells from blood. The receptor set was obtained from a man younger than 40 with type 1 diabetes.

This clone was counted only a few times. This chain connects TRBV7-2 to TRBJ2-3; D ambiguous. CDR1 and CDR2 from the germline V gene are SGHTA and FQGNSA. There are 14 residues in the CDR3. Trimming left V 5 bases short and J 3 bases short, with 12 bases between. The CDR3 DNA follows: TGTGCCAGCAGCGCATACTTACGGACAGATACGCAGTATTTT. It is translated as CASSAYLRTDTQYF.

There are a few counts of this clone. The rearrangement joins TRBV9 to TRBJ2-5, with 11 nucleotides matching TRBD2. CDR1 SGDLS and CDR2 YYNGEE come from the germline V gene. The CDR3 runs to 14 residues. After removal of 4 bases from V and 4 bases from J, the junction contained 3 bases not matched to a gene. The CDR3 is CASSLTSGIETQYF. CDR3 nucleotides: TGTGCCAGCAGCCTGACTAGCGGGATAGAGACCCAGTACTTC. The full variable domain, completed using reference TRBV9 and TRBJ2-5, is DSGVTQTPKHLITATGQRVTLRCSPRSGDLSVYWYQQSLDQGLQFLIQYYNGEERAKGNILERFSAQQFPDLHSELNLSSLELGDSALYFCASSLTSGIETQYFGPGTRLLVL.

For the CDR3, the DNA is TGTGCCAGCAGCTTAGATTCCGGGGTCAACACCGGGGAGCTGTTTTTT. It specifies CASSLDSGVNTGELFF. The chain links TRBV7-8 to TRBJ2-2, with a weak D call TRBD2 (5 bases). Germline loops: CDR1 SGHVS, CDR2 FQNEAQ. V lost 1 base, J lost 2 bases, and 11 bases lay in between. The CDR3 totals 16 residues.

The CDR3 reads CAINLQGFEDTQYF. Here the CDR3 DNA reads TGTGCCATCAACCTTCAGGGGTTTGAAGATACGCAGTATTTT. The J gene is TRBJ2-3, the V gene TRBV10-3; D may be TRBD1 (6 bases). In germline, CDR1 is ENHRY, CDR2 SYGVKD. V was shortened by 7 bases and J by 5 bases, with 16 bases between the two germline ends. The CDR3 totals 14 residues.

In the case of this clone: The sample holds other DNA sequences that translate to the same CDR3. The chain links TRBV9 to TRBJ2-2; the D gene is possibly TRBD2 (5 bases). Germline CDR1 reads SGDLS; CDR2 reads YYNGEE. The CDR3 extends over 15 amino acids. Trimming left V 4 bases short and J 1 base short, with 11 bases between. This CDR3 is CASSPRRENTGELFF. DNA of the CDR3: TGTGCCAGCAGCCCCCGACGGGAGAACACCGGGGAGCTGTTTTTT. The full variable domain, with the rest looked up from reference TRBV9 and TRBJ2-2, is DSGVTQTPKHLITATGQRVTLRCSPRSGDLSVYWYQQSLDQGLQFLIQYYNGEERAKGNILERFSAQQFPDLHSELNLSSLELGDSALYFCASSPRRENTGELFFGEGSRLTVL.